Each of the 28 T cell receptor beta chains below was sequenced from the same sample in a study of T cells in Graves' hyperthyroidism and ophthalmopathy. The source material, RNA transcripts, was used to amplify TCR beta CDR3 regions. The TCR CDR3 first-round RT-PCR relied on the HTBI primer set. TCRdb processed the multiplex PCR reads anew with MiXCR; each CDR3 protein has one entry. The sample has around 450,000 distinct CDR3 sequences; roughly 13% are singletons. Material for sequencing was blood. All receptors derive from a woman aged 18-29 years with Graves' hyperthyroidism.

This clonotype was recorded at least ten times. The CDR3: CASSPPGSNSYEQYF. In DNA, the CDR3 is TGTGCCAGCAGCCCCCCAGGGAGCAACTCCTACGAGCAGTACTTC. V gene TRBV28 combines with J gene TRBJ2-7; D may be TRBD1 or TRBD2 (5 bases each). The V gene lost 6 bases and the J gene lost 0 bases, with 15 bases spanning the gap. The germline V gene has CDR1 MDHEN and CDR2 SYDVKM. This CDR3 spans 15 amino acids.

The chain links TRBV14 to TRBJ1-2; D unclear. V shed 0 bases and J shed 5 bases, with 16 bases lying between them. CDR3 length: 16 residues. Germline lookup yields CDR1 SGHDN and CDR2 FVKESK. This chain's CDR3 is CASSQERGGVGYGYTF. The CDR3 DNA follows: TGTGCCAGCAGCCAAGAGCGAGGTGGGGTCGGATATGGCTACACCTTC.

At least ten counts were recorded for this clonotype. Germline is not matched at one junction end, which may reflect a read error. The V and J genes are TRBV7-7 and TRBJ2-2, with TRBD2 matching over 12 bases. Germline V lookup: CDR1 SSHAT, CDR2 FNYEAQ (reference sequence). The CDR3 runs 18 residues. CDR3: CASSLMATSGSGTGELFF. In nucleotides, the CDR3 is TGTGCTAGCAGCCTGATGGCGACTAGCGGGAGTGGTACCGGGGAGCTGTTTTTT.

This clonotype has at least ten counts. This chain links TRBV7-2 with TRBJ1-5; D perhaps matches TRBD1 (6 bases). Trimming pared 5 bases from V and 6 bases from J, leaving 11 bases between. Germline CDR1 is SGHTA and CDR2 is FQGNSA. The CDR3 sequence is 13 residues long. CDR3 nucleotides: TGTGCCAGCAGCCAACAGGGAGGTCAGCCCCAGCATTTT. Translation: CASSQQGGQPQHF.

Only a few counts were recorded for this clonotype. CDR3 sequence (DNA): TGTGCCAGTCTGGACGGATACAATGAGCAGTTCTTC. As protein: CASLDGYNEQFF. This chain links TRBV19 with TRBJ2-1, with D unclear. Trimming cost V 8 bases and J 4 bases, with 9 bases left between them. CDR1 is LNHDA, CDR2 SQIVND, per germline (reference sequence). CDR3 length: 12 residues.

J is TRBJ2-2 and V is TRBV3-1; D ambiguous. From germline, CDR1 is LGHDT and CDR2 YNNKEL (reference sequence). Between the trimmed V and J ends, which lost 1 base and 4 bases, there was a span of 10 bases. The CDR3 totals 15 residues. CDR3 in amino acids: CASSQAARSTGELFF. CDR3 nucleotides: TGTGCCAGCAGCCAAGCGGCACGGTCCACCGGGGAGCTGTTTTTT.

This clonotype was picked up a small number of times. The rearrangement uses TRBV11-2 and TRBJ2-7; 14 bases line up with TRBD2. The CDR3 is 14 amino acids. Unmatched junction bases numbered 1, after V lost 3 bases and J lost 6 bases. CDR1 is SGHAT and CDR2 is FQNNGV in the germline V gene. CDR3 in amino acids: CASSFGTSGSEQYF. Here the CDR3 DNA reads TGTGCCAGCAGCTTTGGGACTAGCGGGAGCGAGCAGTACTTC.

This clonotype was observed many times. This chain links TRBV29-1 with TRBJ2-1; maybe TRBD1 (6 bases). The length of the CDR3 is 11 residues. Deletions cut 6 bases from V and 7 bases from J, with 10 bases between. CDR1 is SQVTM, CDR2 ANQGSEA, per germline. CDR3 DNA: TGCAGCGTACCGAGGGGGAATGAGCAGTTCTTC. Translation: CSVPRGNEQFF.

In this sample, this clonotype turned up a few times. The chain has TRBV6-1 and TRBJ1-4, with D hard to call. The CDR3 is 15 residues long. The germline V and J ends were trimmed by 4 bases and 5 bases, with 14 bases remaining between them. Germline CDR1 reads MNHNS; CDR2 reads SASEGT. The CDR3 sequence: CASSGGRSENEKLFF. CDR3 bases: TGTGCCAGCAGTGGAGGACGGTCAGAGAATGAAAAACTGTTTTTT.

This clonotype was found many times. The chain is built from TRBV12-3 or TRBV12-4 and TRBJ2-1; D is uncertain. The CDR3 covers 14 residues. Trimming pared 8 bases from V and 2 bases from J, leaving 13 bases between. The CDR3 loop is CASRAYSTYNEQFF. Here the CDR3 DNA reads TGTGCCAGCCGGGCATACTCAACCTACAATGAGCAGTTCTTC.

This rearrangement joins TRBV5-1 to TRBJ2-2; D perhaps matches TRBD2 (6 bases). The CDR3 is made up of 18 amino acids. Germline V CDR1 and CDR2: SGHRS, YFSETQ. The V end was cut by 4 bases, the J end by 2 bases, with 21 bases between. CDR3 sequence: CASSPLTAELANTGELFF. CDR3 coding DNA: TGCGCCAGCAGCCCCCTAACTGCGGAACTAGCAAACACCGGGGAGCTGTTTTTT.

The rearrangement joins TRBV9 to TRBJ2-1; D remains unclear. The length of the CDR3 is 14 residues. Trimming stripped 4 bases from V and 7 bases from J, with 15 bases between. The germline V gene encodes CDR1 SGDLS and CDR2 YYNGEE. CDR3 DNA: TGTGCCAGCAGCCCCAGGTCCGGTCCGAATGAGCAGTTCTTC. It specifies CASSPRSGPNEQFF.

This clonotype was picked up a small number of times. CDR3 nucleotide sequence: TGTGCCAGCTCAATAAGGCGCGGGAGTACGACAGATACGCAGTATTTT. This translates into CASSIRRGSTTDTQYF. The chain recombines TRBV18 with TRBJ2-3, with 7 nucleotides matching TRBD2. J lost 3 bases, V lost 5 bases, and 11 bases had no gene match. The CDR3 length is 16 residues. Germline CDR1 and CDR2: KGHSH and LQKENI. Complete variable domain (other parts from reference TRBV18 and TRBJ2-3): NAGVMQNPRHLVRRRGQEARLRCSPMKGHSHVYWYRQLPEEGLKFMVYLQKENIIDESGMPKERFSAEFPKEGPSILRIQQVVRGDSAAYFCASSIRRGSTTDTQYFGPGTRLTVL.

This clonotype was seen more than once but under ten times. This sequence joins TRBV15 and TRBJ1-5; TRBD1 aligns across 9 bases. The V gene end was trimmed by 3 bases and the J gene end by 9 bases; junction bases not matched to a gene: 9. This CDR3 region has 15 residues. CDR1 LNHNV and CDR2 YYDKDF come from the germline V gene (reference sequence). CDR3 residues: CATSRDRGQSGPQHF. The CDR3 DNA sequence: TGTGCCACCAGCAGGGACAGGGGACAATCAGGGCCCCAGCATTTT.

Comments on this clonotype: A read error is possible here, since a much larger clone lies one base away. The V call is TRBV20-1, the J call TRBJ2-7; 7 nucleotides agree with TRBD2. This CDR3 is 13 amino acids long. Germline-derived CDR1 and CDR2 are DFQATT and SNEGSKA (reference sequence). The CDR3 region is CSARGLRNYEQCF. DNA for the CDR3: TGCAGTGCACGGGGACTACGAAACTACGAGCAGTGCTTC.

In this sample, this clonotype turned up many times. The chain carries TRBV12-3 or TRBV12-4 and TRBJ1-1; 8 nucleotides match TRBD1. This CDR3 comprises 13 residues. With 6 bases clipped from V and 6 bases from J, the junction kept 6 bases outside the gene matches. CDR3 bases: TGTGCCAGCAGACTGACAGGGGTGGCTGAAGCTTTCTTT. It translates to CASRLTGVAEAFF.

The gene calls are TRBV6-5 and TRBJ1-5; D not certain. Looked up from germline, CDR1 is MNHEY and CDR2 is SVGAGI. CDR3 size: 15 residues. The V end lost 0 bases, the J end lost 4 bases, and 10 bases lay between the germline ends. This chain's CDR3 is CASSYSNEGNQPQHF. The CDR3 DNA follows: TGTGCCAGCAGTTACTCGAATGAGGGTAATCAGCCCCAGCATTTT.

In its sample, this clonotype was seen a few times. J is TRBJ2-4 and V is TRBV12-3 or TRBV12-4; D is ambiguous. The V and J ends lost 4 bases and 1 base respectively, with 14 bases between them. The CDR3 runs 16 residues. CDR3 sequence reads: CASSSPFGGAKNIQYF. The CDR3 DNA reads TGTGCCAGCAGTTCCCCCTTTGGTGGGGCCAAAAACATTCAGTACTTC.

In its sample, this clonotype was seen many times. The chain is built from TRBV6-1 and TRBJ2-2, with 12 bases identical to TRBD2. The J segment lost 6 bases and the V segment lost 4 bases, leaving 6 bases of the junction unmatched. This CDR3 contains 16 residues. From germline, CDR1 is MNHNS and CDR2 SASEGT. The CDR3 region has the DNA TGTGCCAGCAGTGTACCGCTAGCGGGAGGGCCCGGGGAGCTGTTTTTT. It is translated as CASSVPLAGGPGELFF.

In its sample, this clonotype was seen a few times. The V and J genes are TRBV7-9 and TRBJ1-1; D unclear. Germline CDR1 and CDR2: SEHNR and FQNEAQ (reference sequence). V gave up 5 bases and J gave up 4 bases, with 14 bases separating them. This CDR3 region has 14 residues. The CDR3 coding sequence is TGTGCCAGCAGCCCGACTTTCATTGGCACTGAAGCTTTCTTT. It encodes CASSPTFIGTEAFF.

This clonotype was counted at least ten times. DNA for the CDR3: TGTGCCAGCAGCCTTACTAAGGCCGGGGAGCTGTTTTTT. It is translated as CASSLTKAGELFF. The chain recombines TRBV7-2 with TRBJ2-2, with D uncertain. This CDR3 has 13 amino acids. V was shortened by 5 bases and J by 6 bases, with 10 bases between the two germline ends. Germline V gene sequence: CDR1 SGHTA, CDR2 FQGNSA.

This clonotype has a count of ten or more. The chain has TRBV6-1 and TRBJ2-7, with D perhaps TRBD1 (6 bases). Trimming removed 9 bases from V and 0 bases from J, with 9 bases in between. The CDR3 loop spans 12 amino acids. CDR1 and CDR2 from the germline V gene are MNHNS and SASEGT. The CDR3 DNA reads TGTGCCAGTAACAGGGTCTCCTACGAGCAGTACTTC. This sequence encodes CASNRVSYEQYF.

Concerning this clonotype itself: Since a much larger clone is just one base distant, this may be a read error. The chain carries TRBV28 and TRBJ2-7; 11 bases align to TRBD2. The trim removed 4 bases at V and 2 bases at J, leaving 10 bases unmatched. The germline gives CDR1 MDHEN, CDR2 SYDVKM. This CDR3 has 17 residues. CDR3 in DNA: TGTGCCAGCAGTTCACCGAATTCGGGACTAGCGGCCTACGAGCAGTACTTC. Protein sequence: CASSSPNSGLAAYEQYF.

Ten or more counts support this clonotype. Here the CDR3 DNA reads TGTGCCAGCAGTCCCTCGGGAGGGAAGGAGACCCAGTACTTC. It translates to CASSPSGGKETQYF. V gene TRBV12-3 or TRBV12-4 combines with J gene TRBJ2-5, with 8 bases identical to TRBD2. J gave up 5 bases and V 5 bases, and 7 bases lay outside the gene matches. The CDR3 loop spans 14 amino acids.

This clonotype was seen at least ten times. The chain joins TRBV7-8 to TRBJ2-7; D is uncertain. The CDR3 contains 17 residues. V gave up 1 base and J gave up 1 base, with 17 bases separating them. Germline V CDR1 and CDR2: SGHVS, FQNEAQ. Here the CDR3 DNA reads TGTGCCAGCAGCTTAGATGTCACGCCATTTTTTTCCTACGAGCAGTACTTC. Residues: CASSLDVTPFFSYEQYF. Looking up the rest from reference TRBV7-8 and TRBJ2-7 gives the full variable domain: GAGVSQSPRYKVAKRGQDVALRCDPISGHVSLFWYQQALGQGPEFLTYFQNEAQLDKSGLPSDRFFAERPEGSVSTLKIQRTQQEDSAVYLCASSLDVTPFFSYEQYFGPGTRLTVT.

The chain employs TRBV11-2 and TRBJ2-3; 7 nucleotides agree with TRBD2. The CDR3 has 14 amino acids. CDR1 is SGHAT and CDR2 is FQNNGV in the germline V gene. With V trimmed by 5 bases and J by 4 bases, 6 bases remained unmatched. The CDR3 DNA reads TGTGCCAGCAGCCCCGCTAGCGGCTCAGATACGCAGTATTTT. Protein: CASSPASGSDTQYF.

This clonotype was counted ten times or more. The CDR3 is CASSPSPNTGELFF. DNA of the CDR3: TGTGCCAGCAGCCCGAGTCCGAACACCGGGGAGCTGTTTTTT. The J gene is TRBJ2-2, the V gene TRBV3-1; D is undetermined. Trimming took 4 bases from V and 0 from J, leaving 6 bases between them. This CDR3 is 14 amino acids long. CDR1 is LGHDT, CDR2 YNNKEL, per germline (reference sequence).

This clonotype was observed at least ten times. J is TRBJ2-3 and V is TRBV9, with D perhaps TRBD1 or TRBD2 (5 bases each). The CDR3 contains 13 residues. V was cut by 7 bases and J by 6 bases, with 15 bases left in between. CDR1 SGDLS and CDR2 YYNGEE come from the germline V gene. The CDR3 protein is CASGASRNDTQYF. The CDR3 DNA is TGTGCCAGCGGGGCTAGCAGGAATGATACGCAGTATTTT.